Given below is one T cell receptor beta chain in context. Its antigen remains unknown. With ipilimumab providing CTLA-4 blockade, focal radiation was administered to patients who had chemo-refractory metastatic non-small-cell lung cancer. These data are taken from a study of radiotherapy plus CTLA-4 blockade in lung cancer. Study outcomes and limitations: Following radiotherapy plus ipilimumab, tumor-derived TCR clones expanded in the blood. Per reports, early blood T cell clone dynamics, plus interferon-beta, forecast response most strongly.

Sequencing was performed with immunoSEQ multiplex PCR; in TCRdb, only in-frame clones are kept and a portion is missing. The sample lists 100,000 or so clones, approximately 78% occurring once. This CDR3 has 16 residues. CDR1 SGHNT and CDR2 YYREEE come from the germline V gene (reference sequence). V was clipped by 0 bases and J by 3 bases, with 14 bases between them. The chain carries TRBV5-4 and TRBJ2-3, with D possibly called TRBD1 or TRBD2 (7 bases each). The sequence was obtained from a human donor with non-small cell lung cancer that progressed on radiotherapy plus ipilimumab. Source: peripheral blood, taken from a patient treated with radiotherapy plus ipilimumab. CDR3 region: CASSLEQGRGTDTQYF. CDR3 nucleotides: TGTGCCAGCAGCTTGGAACAGGGGCGGGGGACAGATACGCAGTATTTT.